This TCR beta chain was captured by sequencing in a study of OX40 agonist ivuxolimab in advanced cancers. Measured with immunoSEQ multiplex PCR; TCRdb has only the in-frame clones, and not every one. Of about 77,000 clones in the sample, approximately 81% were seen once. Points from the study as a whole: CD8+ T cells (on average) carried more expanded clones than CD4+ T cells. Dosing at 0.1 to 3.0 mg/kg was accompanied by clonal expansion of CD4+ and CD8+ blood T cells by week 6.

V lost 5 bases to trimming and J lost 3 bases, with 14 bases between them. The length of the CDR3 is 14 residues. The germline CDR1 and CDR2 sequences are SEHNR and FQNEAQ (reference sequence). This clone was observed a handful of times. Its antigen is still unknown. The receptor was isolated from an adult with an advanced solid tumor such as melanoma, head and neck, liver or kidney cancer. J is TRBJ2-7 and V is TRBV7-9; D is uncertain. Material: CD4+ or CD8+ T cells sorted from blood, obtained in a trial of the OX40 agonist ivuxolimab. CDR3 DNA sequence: TGTGCCAGCAGCAGAGACGAGGACCTCTACGAGCAGTACTTC. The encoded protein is CASSRDEDLYEQYF.